Each of the 28 T cell receptor beta chains below was sequenced from the same sample in a study of cytomegalovirus exposure and HLA in healthy donors. TCRdb's copy holds only in-frame clones and misses some; the assay was immunoSEQ multiplex PCR. The table includes about 150,000 clones, 65% to 90% detected once. The sequenced sample consisted of PBMCs. The receptors shown here come from a man aged 18 to 30 in good health and CMV-seropositive.

The rearrangement uses TRBV5-1 and TRBJ2-2; the D is unclear. Germline assignment: CDR1 SGHRS and CDR2 YFSETQ. The CDR3 totals 15 residues. With 2 bases removed from V and 0 bases from J, the gap between germline ends came to 8 bases. CDR3 amino acids: CASSFLQPNTGELFF. The CDR3 DNA reads TGCGCCAGCAGCTTCCTACAGCCGAACACCGGGGAGCTGTTTTTT.

In this sample, this clone turned up once. The genes are TRBV7-9 and TRBJ1-1; D is undetermined. CDR3 size: 10 residues. Trimming removed 4 bases at V and 7 bases at J, with 4 bases between. Germline CDR1 is SEHNR and CDR2 is FQNEAQ (reference sequence). CDR3 in amino acids: CASSSYEAFF. CDR3 nucleotides: TGTGCCAGCAGCTCCTATGAAGCTTTCTTT.

This chain uses TRBV4-1 with TRBJ1-1; D ambiguous. Deletions cut 0 bases from V and 4 bases from J, with 9 bases between. This CDR3 is 14 amino acids long. Per germline, CDR1 MGHRA and CDR2 YSYEKL. In DNA, the CDR3 is TGCGCCAGCAGCCAAGATGGCGGGAGCACTGAAGCTTTCTTT. This gives the protein CASSQDGGSTEAFF.

The V gene is TRBV6-1, the J gene TRBJ1-5; no firm D call. The CDR3 contains 14 residues. V was pared by 8 bases and J by 3 bases, with 14 bases between. Germline loops: CDR1 MNHNS, CDR2 SASEGT. CDR3 sequence reads: CASGGRPINQPQHF. The CDR3 bases are TGTGCCAGCGGAGGGCGGCCGATCAATCAGCCCCAGCATTTT.

The rearrangement uses TRBV7-3 and TRBJ2-3; TRBD2 agrees at 13 bases. This CDR3 region has 17 residues. V gave up 5 bases and J gave up 1 base; unmatched junction bases: 6. Germline V lookup: CDR1 SGHTA, CDR2 FQGTGA. CDR3 residues: CASSTSGRARGTDTQYF. The CDR3 nucleotides read TGTGCCAGCAGCACTAGCGGGAGGGCTCGTGGCACAGATACGCAGTATTTT.

The V gene is TRBV7-3, the J gene TRBJ2-3; 9 bases match TRBD2. Trimming cost V 5 bases and J 4 bases; bases outside gene matches: 4. Per the germline V gene, CDR1 is SGHTA and CDR2 is FQGTGA. The CDR3 runs to 14 residues. The CDR3 bases are TGTGCCAGCAGCCGCGGGACTAGCCCAGATACGCAGTATTTT. Residues: CASSRGTSPDTQYF. Using reference TRBV7-3 and TRBJ2-3 for the parts outside the CDR3, the full variable domain is GAGVSQTPSNKVTEKGKYVELRCDPISGHTALYWYRQSLGQGPEFLIYFQGTGAADDSGLPNDRFFAVRPEGSVSTLKIQRTERGDSAVYLCASSRGTSPDTQYFGPGTRLTVL.

The chain combines TRBV6-5 with TRBJ2-7; 7 bases agree with TRBD2. The germline CDR1 and CDR2 sequences are MNHEY and SVGAGI. The CDR3 runs to 11 residues. V gave up 6 bases and J gave up 5 bases; unmatched junction bases: 1. The CDR3 is CASRAGDEQYF. The CDR3 region has the DNA TGTGCCAGCAGGGCGGGGGACGAGCAGTACTTC.

This clone came up a few times. The CDR3 reads CASSQDSYSGSYEQYF. The CDR3 DNA is TGCGCCAGCAGCCAGGACTCTTATAGCGGGAGTTACGAGCAGTACTTC. The genes are TRBV4-3 and TRBJ2-7; 9 positions match TRBD2. Germline V gives CDR1 LGHNA, CDR2 YSLEER. The CDR3 extends over 16 amino acids. Trimming took 3 bases from V and 4 from J; bases not matched to a gene: 10.

The CDR3 loop is CASSQGGQGGNIQYF. Written as DNA, the CDR3 is TGCGCCAGCAGCCAAGGGGGACAGGGTGGAAACATTCAGTACTTC. The chain uses TRBV4-3 and TRBJ2-4, with TRBD1 matching 9 bases. This CDR3 contains 15 residues. Germline V gives CDR1 LGHNA, CDR2 YSLEER. After removal of 1 base from V and 6 bases from J, the junction contained 4 bases not matched to a gene.

This rearrangement joins TRBV19 to TRBJ2-7, with 9 bases aligning to TRBD1. The V gene end was trimmed by 3 bases and the J gene end by 4 bases; junction bases not matched to a gene: 7. Germline lookup yields CDR1 LNHDA and CDR2 SQIVND (reference sequence). The CDR3 extends over 15 amino acids. In DNA form, the CDR3 reads TGTGCCAGTAGTATCGTGGGGACAGGGCTTTACGAGCAGTACTTC. Amino acids: CASSIVGTGLYEQYF.

The V call is TRBV7-2, the J call TRBJ2-7; 11 nucleotides align to TRBD2. The CDR3 runs 15 residues. The germline V gene has CDR1 SGHTA and CDR2 FQGNSA. V lost 6 bases to trimming and J lost 1 base; unmatched junction nucleotides: 5. For the CDR3, the DNA is TGTGCCAGCAGATCACTAGCGGGGGCTTCCTACGAGCAGTACTTC. This sequence encodes CASRSLAGASYEQYF.

This chain uses TRBV7-9 with TRBJ2-7, with a possible D match to TRBD2 (7 bases). The V gene lost 1 base and the J gene lost 12 bases, with 13 bases spanning the gap. CDR1 and CDR2 (germline): SEHNR, FQNEAQ (reference sequence). The CDR3 length is 12 residues. The CDR3 protein is CASSLVGGDRYF. The CDR3 nucleotides are TGTGCCAGCAGCTTAGTAGGGGGGGACCGGTACTTC.

This clone was counted between two and nine times. The DNA for the CDR3 is TGCGCCAGCAGCCCCGGACAGGGGGCGAGGTATGGCTACACCTTC. This encodes CASSPGQGARYGYTF. The chain joins TRBV5-1 to TRBJ1-2; the match to TRBD1 covers 11 bases. The CDR3 has 15 residues. The trim removed 4 bases at V and 5 bases at J, leaving 7 bases unmatched. Germline V gives CDR1 SGHRS, CDR2 YFSETQ.

CDR3: CASSRRDRGSSYNEQFF. The CDR3 nucleotides are TGTGCCAGCAGCAGAAGGGACAGGGGGAGCTCCTACAATGAGCAGTTCTTC. The chain couples TRBV7-9 to TRBJ2-1; TRBD1 matches at 11 bases. The CDR3 is 17 residues long. With 5 bases clipped from V and 0 bases from J, the junction kept 6 bases outside the gene matches. Germline CDR1 SEHNR, CDR2 FQNEAQ (reference sequence).

This chain uses TRBV7-2 with TRBJ1-3; 7 bases are shared with TRBD1. The germline V gene encodes CDR1 SGHTA and CDR2 FQGNSA. CDR3 length equals 16 residues. V gave up 1 base and J gave up 3 bases; unmatched junction bases: 6. The CDR3 nucleotides read TGTGCCAGCAGCTTAGGGTTAGGGGGCCATGGAAACACCATATATTTT. Translating it yields CASSLGLGGHGNTIYF.

This clone was found a few times. This chain uses TRBV6-1 with TRBJ1-2; D is possibly TRBD1 (5 bases). CDR1 MNHNS and CDR2 SASEGT come from the germline V gene. CDR3 length equals 13 residues. V gave up 6 bases and J gave up 2 bases, with 10 bases separating them. CDR3: CASSRVTNYGYTF. In DNA, the CDR3 is TGTGCCAGCAGCAGGGTGACGAACTATGGCTACACCTTC.

This sequence joins TRBV6-6 and TRBJ2-7; 9 positions agree with TRBD2. V trimming: 0 bases; J trimming: 1 base; junction bases outside the gene matches: 4. CDR3 length equals 16 residues. CDR1 and CDR2 from the germline V gene are MNHNY and SVGAGI (reference sequence). DNA of the CDR3: TGTGCCAGCAGTTACTCTGGCGGGGGGGAGTCCTACGAGCAGTACTTC. It codes for CASSYSGGGESYEQYF.

The chain employs TRBV2 and TRBJ2-7; D may be TRBD2 (5 bases). Trimming stripped 3 bases from V and 1 base from J, with 7 bases between. Germline-derived CDR1 and CDR2 are SNHLY and FYNNEI. The CDR3 covers 13 residues. The chain's CDR3 is CASSEGGSYEQYF. The CDR3 DNA is TGTGCCAGCAGTGAGGGCGGGTCCTACGAGCAGTACTTC.

V and J are TRBV27 and TRBJ1-1; 7 bases match TRBD1. V shed 2 bases and J 7 bases; nucleotides not matched to a gene: 7. CDR1 is MNHEY, CDR2 SMNVEV, per germline (reference sequence). This CDR3 contains 14 residues. CDR3 loop: CASSLDRVGVEAFF. The CDR3 DNA follows: TGTGCCAGCAGTTTAGACAGGGTGGGAGTTGAAGCTTTCTTT.

The genes are TRBV27 and TRBJ2-7; D is ambiguous. V was pared by 0 bases and J by 2 bases, with 11 bases between. Germline CDR1 reads MNHEY; CDR2 reads SMNVEV (reference sequence). The CDR3 is made up of 15 amino acids. The CDR3 nucleotides read TGTGCCAGCAGTTTATCGTTGGCGGCTACCTACGAGCAGTACTTC. This gives the protein CASSLSLAATYEQYF.

This rearrangement joins TRBV5-1 to TRBJ1-1; 8 bases agree with TRBD1. Per the germline V gene, CDR1 is SGHRS and CDR2 is YFSETQ. The CDR3 has 15 amino acids. The ends lost 2 bases at V and 1 base at J; junction bases unmatched: 4. As DNA, the CDR3 is TGCGCCAGCAGCTTCCGGACAGGGCCGAACACTGAAGCTTTCTTT. This sequence encodes CASSFRTGPNTEAFF.

This clone was found once. The gene calls are TRBV7-2 and TRBJ2-5, with a weak D call TRBD2 (5 bases). The CDR3 contains 14 residues. The germline CDR1 and CDR2 sequences are SGHTA and FQGNSA. The V end was cut by 4 bases, the J end by 2 bases, with 11 bases between. The CDR3 bases are TGTGCCAGCAGCTCGATGAGGGCTCAAGAGACCCAGTACTTC. Encoded protein: CASSSMRAQETQYF. The whole variable domain, filled in from reference TRBV7-2 and TRBJ2-5, reads GAGVSQSPSNKVTEKGKDVELRCDPISGHTALYWYRQSLGQGLEFLIYFQGNSAPDKSGLPSDRFSAERTGGSVSTLTIQRTQQEDSAVYLCASSSMRAQETQYFGPGTRLLVL.

The chain joins TRBV19 to TRBJ2-1; 9 bases map to TRBD1. From germline, CDR1 is LNHDA and CDR2 SQIVND (reference sequence). The CDR3 has 14 residues. J was trimmed by 3 bases and V by 9 bases; bases with no gene match: 6. The CDR3, as DNA: TGTGCCAGCCAACCGGGACAGGGCTACAATGAGCAGTTCTTC. This gives the protein CASQPGQGYNEQFF.

This chain links TRBV5-1 with TRBJ2-1, with D perhaps matching TRBD2 (6 bases). The length of the CDR3 is 14 residues. Germline CDR1 and CDR2: SGHRS and YFSETQ. V gave up 7 bases and J gave up 9 bases, with 20 bases separating them. The CDR3 loop reads CASADEGGSGEQFF. The CDR3 DNA reads TGCGCCAGCGCCGACGAAGGAGGGAGTGGTGAGCAGTTCTTC.

CDR3 in DNA: TGTGCCTGGAGTGGGCAGGGACTGGGCCTTTCTGAAGCTTTCTTT. Translation: CAWSGQGLGLSEAFF. The chain couples TRBV30 to TRBJ1-1; TRBD1 is a possible D gene (5 bases). V was shortened by 1 base and J by 6 bases, with 18 bases between the two germline ends. Germline CDR1 and CDR2: GTSNPN and SVGIG (reference sequence). CDR3 size: 15 residues.

The J gene is TRBJ1-1, the V gene TRBV7-2, with D possibly matching TRBD1 (5 bases). Trimming pared 0 bases from V and 2 bases from J, leaving 10 bases between. This CDR3 is 15 amino acids long. Germline assignment: CDR1 SGHTA and CDR2 FQGNSA. The CDR3 loop reads CASSLAGLSNTEAFF. CDR3 nucleotide sequence: TGTGCCAGCAGCTTAGCGGGACTCTCAAACACTGAAGCTTTCTTT.

The genes are TRBV7-3 and TRBJ2-1; TRBD2 matches 14 bases. The J segment lost 3 bases and the V segment lost 5 bases, leaving 3 bases of the junction unmatched. Looked up from germline, CDR1 is SGHTA and CDR2 is FQGTGA. The CDR3 contains 16 residues. This chain's CDR3 is CASSPTSGGDYNEQFF. The CDR3 DNA follows: TGTGCCAGCAGCCCGACTAGCGGGGGGGACTACAATGAGCAGTTCTTC.

The genes are TRBV5-6 and TRBJ1-5; a possible D gene is TRBD1 (6 bases). V was trimmed by 0 bases and J by 1 base, leaving 14 bases between them. The germline V gene encodes CDR1 SGHDT and CDR2 YYEEEE. The CDR3 extends over 17 amino acids. The chain's CDR3 is CASSLGGQVGSNQPQHF. The CDR3 DNA reads TGTGCCAGCAGCTTGGGGGGGCAGGTCGGGAGCAATCAGCCCCAGCATTTT.